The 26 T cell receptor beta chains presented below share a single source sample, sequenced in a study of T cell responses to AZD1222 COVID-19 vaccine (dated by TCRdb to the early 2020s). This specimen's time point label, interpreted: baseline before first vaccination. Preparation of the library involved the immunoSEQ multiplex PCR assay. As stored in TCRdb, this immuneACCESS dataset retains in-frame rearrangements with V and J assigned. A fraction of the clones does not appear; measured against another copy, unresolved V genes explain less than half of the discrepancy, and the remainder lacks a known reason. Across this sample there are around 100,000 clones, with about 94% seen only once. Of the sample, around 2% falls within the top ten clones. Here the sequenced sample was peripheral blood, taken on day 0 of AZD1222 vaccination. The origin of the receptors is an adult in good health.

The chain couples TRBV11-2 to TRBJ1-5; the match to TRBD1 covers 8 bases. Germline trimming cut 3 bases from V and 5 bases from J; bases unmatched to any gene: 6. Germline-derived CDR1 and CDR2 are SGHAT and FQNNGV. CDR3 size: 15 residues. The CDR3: CASSFRQGADQPQHF. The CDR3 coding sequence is TGTGCCAGCAGCTTCCGGCAGGGGGCTGATCAGCCCCAGCATTTT.

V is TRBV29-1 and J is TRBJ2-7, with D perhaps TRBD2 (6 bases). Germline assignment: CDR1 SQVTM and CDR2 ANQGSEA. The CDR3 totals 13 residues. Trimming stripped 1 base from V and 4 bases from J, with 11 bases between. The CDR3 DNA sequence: TGCAGCGTTGAAGCGGGAGCTGGTTACGAGCAGTACTTC. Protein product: CSVEAGAGYEQYF.

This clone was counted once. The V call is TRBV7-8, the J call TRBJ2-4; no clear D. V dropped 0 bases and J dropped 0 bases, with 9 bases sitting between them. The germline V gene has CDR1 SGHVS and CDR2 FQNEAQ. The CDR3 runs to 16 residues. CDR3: CASSLARVLAKNIQYF. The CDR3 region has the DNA TGTGCCAGCAGCTTAGCCCGGGTACTAGCCAAAAACATTCAGTACTTC.

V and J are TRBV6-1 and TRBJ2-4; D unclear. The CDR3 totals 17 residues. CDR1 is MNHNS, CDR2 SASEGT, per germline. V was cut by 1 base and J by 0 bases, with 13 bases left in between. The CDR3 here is CASSEVLGRLAKNIQYF. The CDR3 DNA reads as TGTGCCAGCAGTGAAGTGCTGGGAAGGCTAGCCAAAAACATTCAGTACTTC.

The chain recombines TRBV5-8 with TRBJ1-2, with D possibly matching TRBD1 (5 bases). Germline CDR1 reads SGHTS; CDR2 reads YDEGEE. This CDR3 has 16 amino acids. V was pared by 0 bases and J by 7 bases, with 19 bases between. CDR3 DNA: TGTGCCAGCAGCTTGGCCTACGGCCAGGGAATAGTTGGCTACACCTTC. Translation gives CASSLAYGQGIVGYTF.

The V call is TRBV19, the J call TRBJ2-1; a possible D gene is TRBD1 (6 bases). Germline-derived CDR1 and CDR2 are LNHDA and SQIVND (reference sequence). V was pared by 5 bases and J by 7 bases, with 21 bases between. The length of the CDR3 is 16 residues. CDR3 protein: CASSATGTNSLNEQFF. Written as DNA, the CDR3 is TGTGCCAGTAGTGCAACCGGGACAAATTCCTTAAATGAGCAGTTCTTC.

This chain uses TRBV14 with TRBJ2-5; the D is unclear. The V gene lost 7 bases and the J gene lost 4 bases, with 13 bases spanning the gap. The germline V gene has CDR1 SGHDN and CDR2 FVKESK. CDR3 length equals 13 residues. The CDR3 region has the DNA TGTGCCAGCAACCAGAACCTGGGAGAGACCCAGTACTTC. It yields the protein CASNQNLGETQYF.

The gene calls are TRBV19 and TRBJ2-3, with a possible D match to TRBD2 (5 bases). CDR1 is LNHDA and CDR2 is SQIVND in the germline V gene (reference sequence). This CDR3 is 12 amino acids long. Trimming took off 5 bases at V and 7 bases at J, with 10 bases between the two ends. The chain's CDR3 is CASSSDFYTQYF. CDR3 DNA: TGTGCCAGTAGTTCGGACTTCTATACGCAGTATTTT.

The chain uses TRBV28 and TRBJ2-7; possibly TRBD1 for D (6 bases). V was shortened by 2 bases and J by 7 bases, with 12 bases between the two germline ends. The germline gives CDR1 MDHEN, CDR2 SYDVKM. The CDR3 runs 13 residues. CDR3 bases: TGTGCCAGCAGTTTACCTGACAGGATGGAGCAGTACTTC. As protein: CASSLPDRMEQYF.

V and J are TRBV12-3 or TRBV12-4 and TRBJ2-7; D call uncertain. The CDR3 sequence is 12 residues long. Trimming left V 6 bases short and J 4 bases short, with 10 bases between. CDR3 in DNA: TGTGCCAGCAGGGGGTACTATTACGAGCAGTACTTC. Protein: CASRGYYYEQYF.

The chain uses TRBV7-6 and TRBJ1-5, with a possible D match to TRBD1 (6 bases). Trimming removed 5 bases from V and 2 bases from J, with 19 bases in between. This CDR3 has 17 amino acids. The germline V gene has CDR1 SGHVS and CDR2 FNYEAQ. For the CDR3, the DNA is TGTGCCAGCAGCAGAGAGGTTCAGGGGATGGGCAATCAGCCCCAGCATTTT. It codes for CASSREVQGMGNQPQHF.

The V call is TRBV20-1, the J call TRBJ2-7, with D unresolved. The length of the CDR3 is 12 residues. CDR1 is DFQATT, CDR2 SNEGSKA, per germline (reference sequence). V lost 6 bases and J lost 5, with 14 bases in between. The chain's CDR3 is CSASLGLNEQYF. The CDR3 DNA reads TGCAGTGCCAGTCTAGGGCTCAACGAGCAGTACTTC.

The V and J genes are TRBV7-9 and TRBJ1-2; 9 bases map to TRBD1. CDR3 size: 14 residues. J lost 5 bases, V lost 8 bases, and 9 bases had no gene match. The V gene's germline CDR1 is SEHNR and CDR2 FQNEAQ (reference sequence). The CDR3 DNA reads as TGTGCCAGCCCTAGCGGGACAGGGATTTATGGCTACACCTTC. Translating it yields CASPSGTGIYGYTF.

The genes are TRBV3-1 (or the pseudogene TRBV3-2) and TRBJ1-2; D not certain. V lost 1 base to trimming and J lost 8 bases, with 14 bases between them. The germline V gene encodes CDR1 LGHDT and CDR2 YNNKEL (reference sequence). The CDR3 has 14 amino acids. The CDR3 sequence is CASSQATSTEGYTF. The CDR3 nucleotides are TGTGCCAGCAGCCAAGCGACTTCAACGGAGGGCTACACCTTC.

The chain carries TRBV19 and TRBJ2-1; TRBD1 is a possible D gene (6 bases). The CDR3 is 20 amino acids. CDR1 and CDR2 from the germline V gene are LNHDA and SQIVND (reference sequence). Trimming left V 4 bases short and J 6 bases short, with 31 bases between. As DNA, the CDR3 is TGTGCCAGTAGTAACTCGGGGCAGGGGCAAAGCTACCCTCTCCTCAATGAGCAGTTCTTC. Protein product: CASSNSGQGQSYPLLNEQFF.

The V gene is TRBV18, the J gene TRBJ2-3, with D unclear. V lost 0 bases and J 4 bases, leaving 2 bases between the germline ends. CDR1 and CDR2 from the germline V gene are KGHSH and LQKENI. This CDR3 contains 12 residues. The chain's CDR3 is CASSPPSDTQYF. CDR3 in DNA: TGTGCCAGCTCACCACCATCAGATACGCAGTATTTT.

In DNA, the CDR3 is TGTGCCAGCAGCTCGTTACTCTCGGGGACCACTGAAGCTTTCTTT. Translation gives CASSSLLSGTTEAFF. The genes are TRBV5-8 and TRBJ1-1; D is perhaps TRBD1 (5 bases). The germline V gene has CDR1 SGHTS and CDR2 YDEGEE. The V and J ends lost 3 bases and 4 bases respectively, with 16 bases between them. The CDR3 length is 15 residues.

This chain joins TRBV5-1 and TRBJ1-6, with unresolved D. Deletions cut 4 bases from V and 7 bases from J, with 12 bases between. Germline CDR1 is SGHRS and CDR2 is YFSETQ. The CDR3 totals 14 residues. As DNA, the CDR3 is TGCGCCAGCAGCCGGTTATCCGAAAATTCACCCCTCCACTTT. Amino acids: CASSRLSENSPLHF.

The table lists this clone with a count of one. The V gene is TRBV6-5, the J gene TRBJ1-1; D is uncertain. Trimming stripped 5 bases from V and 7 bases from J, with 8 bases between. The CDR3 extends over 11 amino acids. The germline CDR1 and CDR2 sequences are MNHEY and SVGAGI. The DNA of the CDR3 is TGTGCCAGCAGTACCGCCCGTGAAGCTTTCTTT. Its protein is CASSTAREAFF.

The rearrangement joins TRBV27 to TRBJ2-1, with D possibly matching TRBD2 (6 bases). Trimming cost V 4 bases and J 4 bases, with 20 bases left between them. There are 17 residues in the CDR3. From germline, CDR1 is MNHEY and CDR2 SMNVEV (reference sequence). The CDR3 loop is CASSSHTSPDKYNEQFF. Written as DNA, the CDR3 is TGTGCCAGCAGTTCCCACACTAGCCCCGATAAATACAATGAGCAGTTCTTC.

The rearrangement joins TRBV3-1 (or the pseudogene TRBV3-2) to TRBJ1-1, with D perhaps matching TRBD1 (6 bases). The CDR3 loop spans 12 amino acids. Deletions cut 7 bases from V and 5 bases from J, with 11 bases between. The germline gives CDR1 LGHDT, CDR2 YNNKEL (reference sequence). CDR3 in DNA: TGTGCCAGCAACCAGCAGGGGACTGAAGCTTTCTTT. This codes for CASNQQGTEAFF.

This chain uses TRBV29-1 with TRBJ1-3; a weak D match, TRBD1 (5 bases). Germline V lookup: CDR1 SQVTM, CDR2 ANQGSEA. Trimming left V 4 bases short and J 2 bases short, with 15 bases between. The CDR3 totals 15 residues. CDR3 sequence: CSVVRQGGPGNTIYF. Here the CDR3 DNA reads TGCAGCGTTGTAAGGCAGGGAGGACCTGGAAACACCATATATTTT.

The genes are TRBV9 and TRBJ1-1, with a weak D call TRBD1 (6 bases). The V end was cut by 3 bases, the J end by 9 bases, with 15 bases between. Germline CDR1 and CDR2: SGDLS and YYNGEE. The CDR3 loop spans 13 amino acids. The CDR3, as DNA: TGTGCCAGCAGCGAGCTCTCAGGGGCTCAAGCTTTCTTT. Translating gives CASSELSGAQAFF.

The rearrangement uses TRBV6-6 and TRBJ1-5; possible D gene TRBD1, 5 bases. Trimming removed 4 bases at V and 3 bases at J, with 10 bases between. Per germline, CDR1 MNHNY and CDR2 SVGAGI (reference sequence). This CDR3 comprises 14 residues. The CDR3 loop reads CASSLGPHNQPQHF. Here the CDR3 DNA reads TGTGCCAGCAGTTTGGGACCGCACAATCAGCCCCAGCATTTT.

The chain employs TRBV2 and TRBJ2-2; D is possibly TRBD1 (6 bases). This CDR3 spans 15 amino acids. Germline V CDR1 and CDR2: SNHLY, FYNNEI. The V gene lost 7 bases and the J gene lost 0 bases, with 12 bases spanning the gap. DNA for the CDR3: TGTGCCAGCACCGCCGGACAGACGAACACCGGGGAGCTGTTTTTT. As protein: CASTAGQTNTGELFF.

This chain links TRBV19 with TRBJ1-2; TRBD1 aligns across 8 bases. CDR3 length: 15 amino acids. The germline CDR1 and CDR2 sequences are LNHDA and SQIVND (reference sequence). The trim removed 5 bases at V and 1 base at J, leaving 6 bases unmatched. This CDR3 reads CASSVNRGFNYGYTF. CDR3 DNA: TGTGCCAGTAGTGTAAACAGGGGGTTTAACTATGGCTACACCTTC.